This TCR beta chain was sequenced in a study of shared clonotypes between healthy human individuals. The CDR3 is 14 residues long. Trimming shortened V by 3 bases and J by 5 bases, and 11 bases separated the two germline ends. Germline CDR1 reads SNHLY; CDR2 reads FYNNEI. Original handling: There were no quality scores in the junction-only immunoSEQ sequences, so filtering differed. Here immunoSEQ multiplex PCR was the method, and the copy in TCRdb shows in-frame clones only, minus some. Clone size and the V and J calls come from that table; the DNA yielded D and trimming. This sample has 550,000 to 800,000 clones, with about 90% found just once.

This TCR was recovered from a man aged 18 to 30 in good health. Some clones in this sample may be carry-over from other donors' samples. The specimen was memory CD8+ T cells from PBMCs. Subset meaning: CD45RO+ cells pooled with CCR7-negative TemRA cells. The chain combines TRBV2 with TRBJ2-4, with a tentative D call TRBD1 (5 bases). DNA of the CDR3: TGTGCCAGCAGTGATTGGCAGGGCGAAAACATTCAGTACTTC. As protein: CASSDWQGENIQYF.